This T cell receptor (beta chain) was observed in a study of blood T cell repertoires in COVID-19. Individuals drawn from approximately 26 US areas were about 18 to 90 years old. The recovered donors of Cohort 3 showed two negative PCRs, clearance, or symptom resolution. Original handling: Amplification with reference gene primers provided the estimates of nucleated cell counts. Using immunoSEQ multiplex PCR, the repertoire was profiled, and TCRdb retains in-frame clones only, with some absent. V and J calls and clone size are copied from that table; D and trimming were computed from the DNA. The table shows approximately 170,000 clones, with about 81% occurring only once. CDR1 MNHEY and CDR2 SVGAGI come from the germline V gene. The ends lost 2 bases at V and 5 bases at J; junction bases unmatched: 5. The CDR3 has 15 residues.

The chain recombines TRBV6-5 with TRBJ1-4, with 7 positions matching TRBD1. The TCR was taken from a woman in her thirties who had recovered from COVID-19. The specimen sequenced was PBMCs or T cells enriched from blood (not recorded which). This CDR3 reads CASSYHRQGNEKLFF. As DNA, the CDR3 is TGTGCCAGCAGTTACCACCGACAGGGAAATGAAAAACTGTTTTTT.